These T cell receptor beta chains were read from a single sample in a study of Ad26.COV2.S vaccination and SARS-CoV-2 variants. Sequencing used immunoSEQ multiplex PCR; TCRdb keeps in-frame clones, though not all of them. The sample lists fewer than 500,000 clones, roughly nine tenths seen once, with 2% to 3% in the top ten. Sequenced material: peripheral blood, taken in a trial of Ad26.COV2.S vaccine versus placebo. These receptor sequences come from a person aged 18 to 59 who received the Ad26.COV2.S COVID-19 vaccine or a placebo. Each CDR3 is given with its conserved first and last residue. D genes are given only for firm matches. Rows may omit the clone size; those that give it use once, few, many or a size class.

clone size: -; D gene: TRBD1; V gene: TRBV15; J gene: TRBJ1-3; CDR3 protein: CATSRERQGLYSGNTIYF; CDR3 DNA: TGTGCCACCAGCAGAGAACGACAGGGGCTCTACTCTGGAAACACCATATATTTT
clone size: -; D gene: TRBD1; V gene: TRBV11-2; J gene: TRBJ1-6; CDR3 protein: CASSGLKGARNSPLHF; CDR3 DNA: TGTGCCAGCAGCGGATTGAAGGGGGCTCGGAATTCACCCCTCCACTTT
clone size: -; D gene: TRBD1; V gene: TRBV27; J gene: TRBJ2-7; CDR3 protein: CASSSLTGTGNKEQYF; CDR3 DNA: TGTGCCAGCAGTTCGTTAACCGGGACAGGGAATAAGGAGCAGTACTTC
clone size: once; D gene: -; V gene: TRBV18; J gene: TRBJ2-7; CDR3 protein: CASEGDSYEQYF; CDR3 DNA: TGTGCCAGCGAGGGGGACTCCTACGAGCAGTACTTC
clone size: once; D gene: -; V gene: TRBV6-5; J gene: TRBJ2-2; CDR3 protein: CASHTDSYGELFF; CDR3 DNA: TGTGCCAGCCACACGGACAGCTACGGGGAGCTGTTTTTT
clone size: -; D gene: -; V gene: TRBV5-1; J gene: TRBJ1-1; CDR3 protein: CASSSRGRVTEAFF; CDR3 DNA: TGCGCCAGCAGCTCGAGGGGGAGGGTGACTGAAGCTTTCTTT
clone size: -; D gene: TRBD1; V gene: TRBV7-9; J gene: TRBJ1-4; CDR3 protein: CASSADRGTETNEKLFF; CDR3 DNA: TGTGCCAGCAGCGCGGACAGGGGAACAGAGACTAATGAAAAACTGTTTTTT
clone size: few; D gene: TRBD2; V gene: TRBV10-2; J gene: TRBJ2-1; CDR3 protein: CASSSLAAEQFF; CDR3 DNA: TGCGCCAGCAGTTCACTAGCGGCTGAGCAGTTCTTC
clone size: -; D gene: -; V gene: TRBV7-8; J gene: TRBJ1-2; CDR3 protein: CASSLAAPLSYGYTF; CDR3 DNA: TGTGCCAGCAGCTTAGCGGCGCCCCTAAGCTATGGCTACACCTTC
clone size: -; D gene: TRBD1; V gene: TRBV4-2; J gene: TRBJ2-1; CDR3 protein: CASSQEPGGHYNEQFF; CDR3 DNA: TGTGCCAGCAGCCAAGAGCCAGGGGGCCACTACAATGAGCAGTTCTTC
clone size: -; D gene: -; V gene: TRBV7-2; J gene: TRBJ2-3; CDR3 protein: CASSFGRPDTQYF; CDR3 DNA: TGTGCCAGCAGTTTTGGACGGCCAGATACGCAGTATTTT
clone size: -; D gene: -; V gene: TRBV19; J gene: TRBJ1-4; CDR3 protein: CASSVLDITNEKLFF; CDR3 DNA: TGTGCCAGTAGTGTACTGGACATCACTAATGAAAAACTGTTTTTT
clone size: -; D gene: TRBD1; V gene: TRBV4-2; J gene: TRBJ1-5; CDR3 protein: CASSQLGQGAGDQPQHF; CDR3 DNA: TGTGCCAGCAGCCAATTGGGTCAGGGGGCAGGGGATCAGCCCCAGCATTTT
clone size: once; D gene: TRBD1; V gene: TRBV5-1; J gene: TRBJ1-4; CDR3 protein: CASSLGQGATNEKLFF; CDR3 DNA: TGCGCCAGCAGCTTGGGACAGGGGGCAACTAATGAAAAACTGTTTTTT
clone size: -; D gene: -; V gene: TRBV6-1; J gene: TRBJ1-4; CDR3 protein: CASSEQQTTNEKLFF; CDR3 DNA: TGTGCCAGCAGTGAGCAACAGACAACTAATGAAAAACTGTTTTTT
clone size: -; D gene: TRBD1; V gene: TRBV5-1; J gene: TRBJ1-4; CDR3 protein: CASSGGDRGAGKLFF; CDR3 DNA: TGCGCCAGCAGCGGAGGGGACAGGGGGGCGGGAAAACTGTTTTTT
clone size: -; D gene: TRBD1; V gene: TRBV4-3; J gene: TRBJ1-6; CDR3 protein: CASSQVPPNTGVNSPLHF; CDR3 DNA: TGCGCCAGCAGCCAAGTCCCCCCCAACACAGGGGTAAATTCACCCCTCCACTTT
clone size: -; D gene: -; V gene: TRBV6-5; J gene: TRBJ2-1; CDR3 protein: CASSYRGDTYSEQFF; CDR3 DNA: TGTGCCAGCAGTTACAGAGGGGACACCTACAGTGAGCAGTTCTTC
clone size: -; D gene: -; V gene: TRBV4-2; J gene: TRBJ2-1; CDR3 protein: CASSQAPGEQFF; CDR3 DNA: TGTGCCAGCAGCCAAGCCCCGGGGGAGCAGTTCTTC
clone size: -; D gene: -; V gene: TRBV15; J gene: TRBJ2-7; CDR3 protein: CATSRAGAAYEQYF; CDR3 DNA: TGTGCCACCAGCAGAGCCGGGGCAGCCTACGAGCAGTACTTC
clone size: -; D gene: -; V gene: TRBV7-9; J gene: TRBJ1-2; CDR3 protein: CASSLGEVRQTRTYGYTF; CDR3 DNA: TGTGCCAGCAGCTTAGGGGAGGTTCGGCAGACTCGTACCTATGGCTACACCTTC
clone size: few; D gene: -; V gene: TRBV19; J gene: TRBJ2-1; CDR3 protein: CASSMLDEQFF; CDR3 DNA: TGTGCCAGTAGTATGTTAGATGAGCAGTTCTTC
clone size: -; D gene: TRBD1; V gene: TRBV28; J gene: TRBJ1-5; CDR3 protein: CAWGRDSNQPQHF; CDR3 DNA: TGTGCCTGGGGCCGGGACAGTAATCAGCCCCAGCATTTT
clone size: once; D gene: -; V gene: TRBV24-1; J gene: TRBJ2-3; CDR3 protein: CATSDSRRGTDTQYF; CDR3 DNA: TGTGCCACCAGTGATTCCCGTCGGGGGACAGATACGCAGTATTTT
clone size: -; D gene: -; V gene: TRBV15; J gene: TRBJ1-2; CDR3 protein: CATSSHSRTGHYGYTF; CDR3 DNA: TGTGCCACCAGCAGTCATTCCCGGACTGGCCACTATGGCTACACCTTC
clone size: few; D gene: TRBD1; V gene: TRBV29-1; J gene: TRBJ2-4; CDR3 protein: CSVSTGQGISPDIQYF; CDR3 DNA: TGCAGCGTTTCCACGGGACAGGGGATAAGTCCGGACATTCAGTACTTC
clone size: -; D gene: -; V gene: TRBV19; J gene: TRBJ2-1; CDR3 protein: CASSWEFGVGNEQFF; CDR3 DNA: TGTGCCAGTAGTTGGGAGTTTGGGGTAGGCAATGAGCAGTTCTTC
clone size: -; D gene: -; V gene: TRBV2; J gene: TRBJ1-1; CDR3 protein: CASGKESRNTEAFF; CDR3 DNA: TGTGCCAGCGGTAAGGAGTCGCGGAACACTGAAGCTTTCTTT
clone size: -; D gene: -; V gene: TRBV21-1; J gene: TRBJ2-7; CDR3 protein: CASSTGRGIYYEQYF; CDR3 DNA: TGTGCCAGCAGCACGGGGCGGGGGATCTACTACGAGCAGTACTTC
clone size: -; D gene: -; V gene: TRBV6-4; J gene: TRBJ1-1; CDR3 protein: CASSDAMNTEAFF; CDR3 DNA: TGTGCCAGCAGTGACGCGATGAACACTGAAGCTTTCTTT
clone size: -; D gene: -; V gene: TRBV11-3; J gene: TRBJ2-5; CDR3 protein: CASGPTSSKETQYF; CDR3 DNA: TGTGCCAGCGGACCTACTAGCTCTAAAGAGACCCAGTACTTC
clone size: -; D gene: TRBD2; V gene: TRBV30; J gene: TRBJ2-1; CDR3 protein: CAWSKGLADNEQFF; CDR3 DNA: TGTGCCTGGAGTAAGGGACTAGCGGACAATGAGCAGTTCTTC
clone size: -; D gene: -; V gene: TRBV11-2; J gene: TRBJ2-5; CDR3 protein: CASSFPGMEIQYF; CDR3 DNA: TGTGCCAGCAGCTTTCCGGGGATGGAGATCCAGTACTTC
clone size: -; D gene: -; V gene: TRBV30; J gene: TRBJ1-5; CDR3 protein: CAWSDRPNQPQHF; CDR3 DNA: TGTGCCTGGAGTGACCGGCCCAATCAGCCCCAGCATTTT
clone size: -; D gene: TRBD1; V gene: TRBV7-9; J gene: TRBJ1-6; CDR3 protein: CASSSYRGSNSPLHF; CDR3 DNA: TGTGCCAGCAGCTCCTACAGGGGAAGCAATTCACCCCTCCACTTT
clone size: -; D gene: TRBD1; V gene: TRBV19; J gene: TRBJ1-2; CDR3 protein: CASYGQGNWGNYGYTF; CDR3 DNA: TGTGCCAGCTACGGACAGGGAAACTGGGGCAACTATGGCTACACCTTC
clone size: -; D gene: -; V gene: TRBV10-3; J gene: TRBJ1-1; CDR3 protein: CAISTTGNTEAFF; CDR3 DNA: TGTGCCATCAGTACCACAGGGAACACTGAAGCTTTCTTT
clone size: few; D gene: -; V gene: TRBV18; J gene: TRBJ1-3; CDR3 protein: CASSPGTSGNTIYF; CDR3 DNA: TGTGCCAGCTCACCGGGGACCTCTGGAAACACCATATATTTT
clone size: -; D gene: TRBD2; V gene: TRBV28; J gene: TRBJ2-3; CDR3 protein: CASKVLGGGEADTQYF; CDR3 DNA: TGTGCCAGCAAGGTCTTAGGCGGGGGGGAGGCAGATACGCAGTATTTT
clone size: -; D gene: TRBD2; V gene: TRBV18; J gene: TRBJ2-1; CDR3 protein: CASSGRLAGQTYNEQFF; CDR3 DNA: TGTGCCAGCTCCGGCCGACTAGCGGGCCAAACCTACAATGAGCAGTTCTTC
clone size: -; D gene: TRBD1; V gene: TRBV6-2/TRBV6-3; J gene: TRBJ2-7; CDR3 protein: CASSPGGEAYEQYF; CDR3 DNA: TGTGCCAGCAGCCCAGGGGGAGAGGCCTACGAGCAGTACTTC
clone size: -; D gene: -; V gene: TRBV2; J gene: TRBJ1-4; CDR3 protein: CASSEGGVANEKLFF; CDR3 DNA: TGTGCCAGCAGTGAGGGGGGGGTTGCTAATGAAAAACTGTTTTTT
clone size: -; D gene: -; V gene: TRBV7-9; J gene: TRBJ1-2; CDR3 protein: CASSLVSGANYGYTF; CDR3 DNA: TGTGCCAGCAGCTTAGTCTCAGGGGCGAACTATGGCTACACCTTC
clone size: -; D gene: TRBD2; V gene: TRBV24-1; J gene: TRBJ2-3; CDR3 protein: CATSGGAGGSTDTQYF; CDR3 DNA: TGTGCCACCAGTGGCGGAGCGGGAGGGAGCACAGATACGCAGTATTTT
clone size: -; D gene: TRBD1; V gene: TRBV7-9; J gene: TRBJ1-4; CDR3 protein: CASSKQGASEKLFF; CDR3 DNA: TGTGCCAGCAGCAAACAGGGGGCGAGTGAAAAACTGTTTTTT
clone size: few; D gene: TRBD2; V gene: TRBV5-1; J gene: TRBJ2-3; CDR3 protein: CASSFRPSGGSTLGHTQYF; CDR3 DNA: TGCGCCAGCAGCTTCCGCCCTAGCGGGGGTTCCACCCTAGGCCATACGCAGTATTTT
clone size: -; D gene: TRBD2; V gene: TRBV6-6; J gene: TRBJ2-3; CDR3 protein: CASSRTPGLAADTQYF; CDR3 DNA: TGTGCCAGCAGTCGAACCCCGGGACTAGCGGCCGATACGCAGTATTTT
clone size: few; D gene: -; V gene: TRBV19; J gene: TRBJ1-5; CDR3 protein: CASGVNQPQHF; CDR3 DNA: TGTGCCAGTGGGGTCAATCAGCCCCAGCATTTT
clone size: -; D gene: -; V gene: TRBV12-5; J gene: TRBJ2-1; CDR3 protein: CASGSLTVNEQFF; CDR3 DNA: TGTGCTAGTGGAAGCCTGACCGTCAATGAGCAGTTCTTC
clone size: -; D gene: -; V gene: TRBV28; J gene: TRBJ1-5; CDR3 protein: CASRSDYSNQPQHF; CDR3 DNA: TGTGCCAGCCGTAGCGATTATAGCAATCAGCCCCAGCATTTT
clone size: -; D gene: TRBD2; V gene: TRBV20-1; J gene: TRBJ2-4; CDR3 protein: CSACGRVAKNIQYF; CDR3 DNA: TGCAGTGCTTGTGGGAGGGTAGCCAAAAACATTCAGTACTTC
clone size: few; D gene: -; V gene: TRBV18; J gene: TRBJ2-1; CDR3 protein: CASSLGPRDEQFF; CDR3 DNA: TGTGCCAGCTCGTTGGGACCACGCGATGAGCAGTTCTTC
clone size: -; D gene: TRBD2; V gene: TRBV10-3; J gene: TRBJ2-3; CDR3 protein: CAITPDPGLAGELADTQYF; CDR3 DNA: TGTGCCATCACTCCAGACCCGGGACTAGCGGGAGAACTAGCAGATACGCAGTATTTT
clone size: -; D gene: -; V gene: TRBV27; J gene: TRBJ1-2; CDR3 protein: CASSLYLGLSVF; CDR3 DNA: TGTGCCAGCAGTTTGTATCTTGGGTTATCGGTCTTC
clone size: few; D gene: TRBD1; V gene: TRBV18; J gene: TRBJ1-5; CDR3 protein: CASSLTGGNQPQHF; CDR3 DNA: TGTGCCAGCTCCCTGACAGGGGGCAATCAGCCCCAGCATTTT
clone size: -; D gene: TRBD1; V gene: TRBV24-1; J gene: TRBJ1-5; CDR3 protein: CATSDSQGADQPQHF; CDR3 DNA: TGTGCCACCAGTGATTCCCAGGGGGCGGATCAGCCCCAGCATTTT